This entry describes one T cell receptor (beta chain). The antigen this receptor binds is unknown. Base qualities were left out, and no much larger clone turns up one base away. CDR1 and CDR2 are read off the germline V gene as SGHVS and FQNEAQ. V and J are truncated by 2 bases and 3 bases respectively, leaving an intervening sequence of 11 bases. The CDR3 sequence holds 14 residues, the cysteine and phenylalanine included. The retained sequence is limited to the CDR3, 42 bases, with the frame set at the first base. The sample comes from a study of blood T cell repertoires in COVID-19 (dated by TCRdb to between 2020 and 2021). Broadly, across the study: Samples covering the acute and convalescent phases of COVID-19 were provided by collaborators in the United States, Italy and Spain. The material from the prospective study consisted of cDNA or gDNA derived from T cells, B-cell-depleted T cells, or PBMCs. Subjects who had been exposed to COVID-19, were actively infected with it, or had recovered from it provided the deeply sampled blood TCRbeta repertoires that made up the dataset. A freely available public database, intended as a resource for researchers studying the immune response to SARS-CoV-2, is where the repertoires were released. Samples came from the ongoing ImmuneRACE study (first 160 participants) plus 1,254 subjects from 6 global collaborators. A de-identified subject ID, COVID-19 status, age in years and sex were almost always included in the sample metadata. Where HLA class I and class II types were available, the types were taken from metadata supplied by the sample provider, not from assay-based typing. General study outcomes and caveats: The quantity of clinical and demographic metadata differed by source and by participant and was supplied without curation.

TCRbeta CDR3 regions were amplified from genomic DNA by means of the immunoSEQ Assay, a bias-controlled multiplex PCR. Turning to the authors' computational methods: Nucleated cell counts per sample were estimated from amplification of reference gene primers within the assay. Sequence reads were collapsed and filtered to measure the absolute abundance of every unique TCRbeta CDR3 rearrangement. For each sample, productive Simpson clonality was calculated as the square root of Simpson's diversity index over productive rearrangements. The source is immuneACCESS, and TCRdb retained only in-frame sequences with V and J called. Part of the clones is not carried over; for the studies checked, unresolved V genes explain less than half of this, and the remainder is unexplained. V and J calls and clone size are copied from that table; D and trimming were computed from the DNA. The sample table lists over 85,000 clones, 75% to 85% of them with a count of one. The ten largest clonotypes hold more than 20% of the sample.

The collaborating institutions used their own protocols to collect whole blood in K2EDTA tubes. Collaborator samples were shipped for TCRbeta analysis as frozen whole blood, isolated PBMCs, or DNA extracted from either sample type. This sequence uses TRBV7-8 and TRBJ2-7; no D segment can be confidently identified. Input material: peripheral blood. The clonotype was recovered from a man aged 60 to 75 with acute or convalescent COVID-19. The DNA is TGTGCCAGCAGCTTAATAGAGGCCAACTACGAGCAGTACTTC. This codes for CASSLIEANYEQYF.